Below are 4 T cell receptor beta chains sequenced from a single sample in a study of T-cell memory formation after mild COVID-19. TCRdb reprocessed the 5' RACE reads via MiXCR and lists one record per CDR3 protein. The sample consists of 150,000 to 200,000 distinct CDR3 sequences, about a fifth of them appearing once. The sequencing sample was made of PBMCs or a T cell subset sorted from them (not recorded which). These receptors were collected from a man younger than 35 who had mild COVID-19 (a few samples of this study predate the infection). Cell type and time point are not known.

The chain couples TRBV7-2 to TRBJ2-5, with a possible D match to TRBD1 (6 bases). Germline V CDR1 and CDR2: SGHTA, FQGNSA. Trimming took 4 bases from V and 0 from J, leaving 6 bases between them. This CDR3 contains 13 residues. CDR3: CASSWDNQETQYF. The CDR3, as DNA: TGTGCCAGCAGCTGGGACAACCAAGAGACCCAGTACTTC.

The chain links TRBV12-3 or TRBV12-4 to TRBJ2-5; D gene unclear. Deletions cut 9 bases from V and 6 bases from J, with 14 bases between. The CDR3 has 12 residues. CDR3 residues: CASRGGLQTQYF. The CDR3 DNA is TGTGCCAGTCGTGGTGGGTTACAGACCCAGTACTTC.

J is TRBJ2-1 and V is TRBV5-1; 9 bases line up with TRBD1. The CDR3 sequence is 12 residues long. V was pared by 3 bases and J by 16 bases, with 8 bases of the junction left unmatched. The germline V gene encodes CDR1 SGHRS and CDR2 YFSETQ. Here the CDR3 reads CASSSSGTGQFF. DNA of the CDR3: TGCGCCAGCAGCTCGTCCGGGACAGGGCAATTCTTC.

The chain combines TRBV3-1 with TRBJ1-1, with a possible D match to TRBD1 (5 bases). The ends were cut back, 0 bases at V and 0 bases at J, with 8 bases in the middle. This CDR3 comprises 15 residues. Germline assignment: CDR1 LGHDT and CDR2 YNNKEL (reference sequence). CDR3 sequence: CASSQDPGLNTEAFF. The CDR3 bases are TGTGCCAGCAGCCAAGACCCAGGGTTGAACACTGAAGCTTTCTTT.